The 14 T cell receptor beta chains presented below share a single source sample, sequenced in a study of blood T cell repertoires in COVID-19. The data were produced by immunoSEQ multiplex PCR, yet TCRdb's version contains in-frame clones alone and is incomplete. The data hold under 250,000 clones, with 79% observed a single time. Sequenced sample: peripheral blood. The receptors here all came from a woman aged 40 to 55 with COVID-19, enrolled during active disease.

The chain combines TRBV5-1 with TRBJ1-2; a weak D match, TRBD1 (5 bases). This CDR3 spans 14 amino acids. Per the germline V gene, CDR1 is SGHRS and CDR2 is YFSETQ. The V and J ends lost 0 bases and 5 bases respectively, with 11 bases between them. The DNA of the CDR3 is TGCGCCAGCAGCTTGGATCGGGGGAGGTATGGCTACACCTTC. Protein product: CASSLDRGRYGYTF.

This sequence joins TRBV10-2 and TRBJ1-5; possible D gene TRBD1, 5 bases. The germline V gene has CDR1 WSHSY and CDR2 SAAADI. Trimming removed 3 bases from V and 0 bases from J, with 18 bases in between. The CDR3 totals 18 residues. The CDR3 here is CASSDHDGGLYSNQPQHF. In DNA form, the CDR3 reads TGCGCCAGCAGTGACCACGACGGGGGACTATATAGCAATCAGCCCCAGCATTTT.

V usage is TRBV27 and J usage is TRBJ1-2, with TRBD1 matching 12 bases. Germline lookup yields CDR1 MNHEY and CDR2 SMNVEV (reference sequence). Trimming removed 3 bases from V and 8 bases from J; junction bases left unmatched: 4. The CDR3 is made up of 14 amino acids. The CDR3 here is CASSLGQGAWGYTF. The CDR3 DNA is TGTGCCAGCAGTTTGGGACAGGGGGCTTGGGGCTACACCTTC.

The genes are TRBV21-1 and TRBJ1-3; TRBD1, as called in the table, went unchecked against the DNA. TRBV21-1 is flagged as a pseudogene. The CDR3 totals 16 residues. The CDR3: CASSKGDGTEGNTIYF. The CDR3 bases are TGTGCCAGCAGCAAAGGGGATGGGACAGAGGGAAACACCATATATTTT.

This clone was counted a single time. CDR3: CASSLSPAGTQYF. CDR3 nucleotides: TGTGCCAGCAGTTTATCTCCGGCAGGGACCCAGTACTTC. The chain is built from TRBV27 and TRBJ2-5; D remains unclear. Looked up from germline, CDR1 is MNHEY and CDR2 is SMNVEV (reference sequence). V was clipped by 0 bases and J by 7 bases, with 9 bases between them. The CDR3 is made up of 13 amino acids.

In nucleotides, the CDR3 is TGTGCCAGCAGGCCATCAGGGACAACTAATGAAAAACTGTTTTTT. Translation gives CASRPSGTTNEKLFF. The J gene is TRBJ1-4, the V gene TRBV6-5, with a possible D match to TRBD1 (5 bases). Germline CDR1 MNHEY, CDR2 SVGAGI. V lost 6 bases, J lost 0 bases, and 11 bases lay in between. The CDR3 runs 15 residues.

Of note for this clone: The junction and the germline gene differ at one end; a read error may be behind it. This chain uses TRBV18 with TRBJ1-3; no firm D call. CDR3 length: 12 residues. Germline V gives CDR1 KGHSH, CDR2 LQKENI. In DNA form, the CDR3 reads TGTGCCAGCTCAACCGAGAGAGACGGGAGGGATTTT. As protein: CASSTERDGRDF.

The V call is TRBV5-6, the J call TRBJ1-3; possibly TRBD1 for D (6 bases). The germline V gene has CDR1 SGHDT and CDR2 YYEEEE. The CDR3 extends over 13 amino acids. V lost 7 bases, J lost 4 bases, and 12 bases lay in between. CDR3 loop: CASGTPTGNTIYF. For the CDR3, the DNA is TGTGCCAGCGGGACACCGACGGGAAACACCATATATTTT.

V gene TRBV5-5 combines with J gene TRBJ1-3; 9 bases are a match to TRBD1. The CDR3 runs 14 residues. Trimming cost V 4 bases and J 7 bases; bases outside gene matches: 6. Germline V gene data show CDR1 as SGHKS and CDR2 as YYEKEE (reference sequence). Written as DNA, the CDR3 is TGTGCCAGCAGCCCGGACAGGGGATCGAACACCATATATTTT. Translating it yields CASSPDRGSNTIYF.

This clone showed up many times. The chain links TRBV2 to TRBJ2-1; D is possibly TRBD1 (6 bases). The V end was cut by 2 bases, the J end by 4 bases, with 9 bases between. CDR3 size: 14 residues. Germline lookup yields CDR1 SNHLY and CDR2 FYNNEI. The CDR3 loop is CASSELTGYNEQFF. CDR3 DNA: TGTGCCAGCAGTGAATTGACAGGATACAATGAGCAGTTCTTC.

CDR3 in DNA: TGTGCCAGCAGTTTAAGAAGGGGAGGTAGAGAGACCCAGTACTTC. As protein: CASSLRRGGRETQYF. The chain carries TRBV27 and TRBJ2-5; maybe TRBD2 (6 bases). V was cut by 2 bases and J by 4 bases, with 14 bases left in between. The germline V gene has CDR1 MNHEY and CDR2 SMNVEV (reference sequence). The CDR3 runs to 15 residues.

The rearrangement links TRBV11-2 to TRBJ2-3; D unclear. The germline V gene has CDR1 SGHAT and CDR2 FQNNGV. V lost 1 base and J 3 bases, leaving 8 bases between the germline ends. This CDR3 region has 14 residues. The CDR3 region has the DNA TGTGCCAGCAGCTTAGGGCCGTGGACAGATACGCAGTATTTT. Its translation is CASSLGPWTDTQYF.

The gene calls are TRBV7-9 and TRBJ1-4, with 11 bases matching TRBD1. Looked up from germline, CDR1 is SEHNR and CDR2 is FQNEAQ (reference sequence). The CDR3 has 14 amino acids. Losses at the gene ends were 3 bases for V and 6 bases for J; bases not matched to a gene: 0. DNA for the CDR3: TGTGCCAGCAGCTTGGGACAGGGGGATGAAAAACTGTTTTTT. Translated: CASSLGQGDEKLFF.

V is TRBV4-1 and J is TRBJ2-2; tentatively, D is TRBD1 (6 bases). The CDR3 length is 16 residues. Between the trimmed V and J ends, which lost 2 bases and 0 bases, there was a span of 10 bases. Per the germline V gene, CDR1 is MGHRA and CDR2 is YSYEKL. CDR3: CASSQRGTSNTGELFF. CDR3 DNA: TGCGCCAGCAGCCAAAGGGGGACATCGAACACCGGGGAGCTGTTTTTT.